This TCR beta chain comes out of a study of radiation and T cells in renal cell carcinoma (TCRdb year 2020). Turning to the overall study: The samples were obtained from a clinical trial, where primary renal cell carcinomas were treated with 15 Gy stereotactic body radiation therapy and then removed by nephrectomy 4 weeks afterward. A total of 53 samples underwent TCR beta sequencing, made up of approximately 26 tumors and some 27 peripheral blood samples. Across all 50 or so samples, 4,016,671 unique CDR3 nucleotide sequences encoding 2 million to 3 million unique CDR3 amino acid sequences were identified. What the study reported, not specific to this receptor: An increase in top tumor clonotypes in blood was observed from baseline to 2 weeks post-radiation, followed by contraction by 4 weeks, which was taken to suggest transient expansion of tumor-resident clones. Blood repertoire dynamics were not followed beyond 4 weeks after treatment. Because the trial had a single-armed design, the trial could not examine how radiation dose or scheduling affected the TCR repertoire. Because pretreatment tumor biopsies were not available, the baseline intratumoral presence of clonotypes could not be determined.

Per the germline V gene, SGHRS is the CDR1 and YFSETQ is the CDR2. The junction shows trimming of 1 base on V and 0 bases on J, and the gene matches do not reach 4 bases of it. The CDR3 runs 17 residues from the cysteine to the phenylalanine. Only CDR3 DNA remains: 51 bases, in frame from the first base. The immunoSEQ kit was used, according to the manufacturer's recommendations, to generate TCR beta libraries from genomic DNA. To prepare libraries, a first multiplex PCR with proprietary primers was run, followed by a second PCR that added unique barcodes, and a bead cleanup was done after each round. A kit-provided positive control reaction and a negative control reaction were included in every sample batch. The final libraries were assessed on an Agilent 4200 TapeStation D1000 ScreenTape, pooled by volume, and quantified by qPCR. An Illumina NextSeq500 fitted with a MidOutput 150-cycle cartridge performed the sequencing, running 156 Read1 cycles and 15 Index1 cycles with the kit's custom primers. The pooled library was loaded at around 1 pM with about 20% PhiX control spiked in. The study's processing was this. Vendor-processed data were analyzed in R, with a clonotype defined as all T cells sharing the same CDR3 nucleotide sequence. For clone abundance analyses, frequencies were normalized to the 10,000 most abundant clones in each sample. Public T cell clones, which averaged fewer than five per sample, were removed prior to analysis. Tumor-enriched and baseline blood-enriched clonotypes were defined by at least a 32-fold difference in abundance between compartments. A beta-binomial differential abundance model was used to identify clonotypes that expanded or contracted between blood time points. Similarity between tumor and blood repertoires was quantified using the Baroni-Urbani and Buser coefficient, and groups were compared with two-tailed Wilcoxon tests in R. TCRdb stores this immuneACCESS table with in-frame sequences only. Part of the clones is absent; in the studies checked, under half of the shortfall reflects unresolved V genes, and no reason is known for the rest. Clonal size and the V and J genes are those of that table, whereas D and trimming came from the DNA. The sample yields some 120,000 clones; 81% were counted once. The ten top clones hold roughly 6% of the sample.

The meaning of the sample's time point label: blood 2 weeks post-SBRT. In light of the paper, this sample's treatment or condition label describes: 15 Gy SBRT to primary tumor, nephrectomy 4 weeks later. Serial peripheral blood from radiation-treated patients was sampled at baseline, 2 weeks and 4 weeks after SBRT to track tumor-enriched clonotypes. Every patient had renal cell carcinoma of clear cell pathology. The QIAamp DNA Blood Mini Kit (Qiagen) was used to prepare genomic DNA for TCR sequencing. The analyses included only samples that passed all quality control checks. A word on this clone: No antigen is known for it. It has no much larger one-base neighbor in the sample; base qualities were not kept.

Recombination connected TRBV5-1 to TRBJ2-1, with 10 central nucleotides matching TRBD2. The receptor was derived from a man aged 45 to 65 with renal cell carcinoma. The input for sequencing was blood, taken from a patient whose treatment included radiotherapy and nephrectomy. The CDR3 corresponds to CASSLSPSGSSYNEQFF. Read as DNA, the sequence is TGCGCCAGCAGCTTGAGTCCTAGCGGGAGCTCCTACAATGAGCAGTTCTTC.